These 32 T cell receptor beta chains came from one sample sequenced in a study of CD8 T cells in Susac syndrome. Random hexamers were used to reverse transcribe roughly 0.5 to 1 ug of RNA. TCRdb re-called the immunoSEQ multiplex PCR reads with MiXCR, one entry per CDR3 protein. The sample yields around 80,000 distinct CDR3 sequences, around 94% seen once. The sample was CD8+ T cells from PBMCs. The receptors were sampled from a human donor in good health.

This chain uses TRBV12-3 or TRBV12-4 with TRBJ2-1, with no clear D. Trimming removed 7 bases from V and 2 bases from J, with 6 bases in between. The CDR3 is made up of 12 amino acids. CDR3 region: CASTEAYNEQFF. In nucleotides, the CDR3 is TGTGCCAGCACCGAGGCCTACAATGAGCAGTTCTTC.

The chain recombines TRBV20-1 with TRBJ2-2, with TRBD1 matching over 7 bases. In germline, CDR1 is DFQATT, CDR2 SNEGSKA (reference sequence). The CDR3 is 18 residues long. Trimming took 0 bases from V and 3 from J; bases not matched to a gene: 13. The CDR3 bases are TGCAGTGCTAGAGATACGAGTTCAGACAGGGAATACACCGGGGAGCTGTTTTTT. This encodes CSARDTSSDREYTGELFF.

V and J are TRBV7-2 and TRBJ2-7, with TRBD2 matching over 10 bases. The V gene end was trimmed by 3 bases and the J gene end by 3 bases; junction bases not matched to a gene: 5. The CDR3 contains 15 residues. CDR1 is SGHTA and CDR2 is FQGNSA in the germline V gene. The CDR3 DNA follows: TGTGCCAGCAGCTTTGGGACTAGCGCAGGCTACGAGCAGTACTTC. Its protein product is CASSFGTSAGYEQYF.

The chain recombines TRBV28 with TRBJ2-7, with D perhaps being TRBD1 or TRBD2 (6 bases each). Germline CDR1 and CDR2: MDHEN and SYDVKM. Deletions cut 6 bases from V and 6 bases from J, with 12 bases between. This CDR3 is 12 amino acids long. CDR3 loop: CASSMGGSEQYV. The DNA for the CDR3 is TGTGCCAGCAGCATGGGGGGCTCCGAGCAGTACGTC.

The V gene is TRBV6-5, the J gene TRBJ2-7; the D is unclear. Between the trimmed V and J ends, which lost 2 bases and 3 bases, there was a span of 20 bases. Looked up from germline, CDR1 is MNHEY and CDR2 is SVGAGI. The CDR3 length is 17 residues. CDR3 residues: CASSYRPLPGWDYEQYF. The CDR3 DNA sequence: TGTGCCAGCAGTTACCGACCCCTCCCGGGCTGGGACTACGAGCAGTACTTC.

The genes are TRBV28 and TRBJ1-2; the match to TRBD1 covers 10 bases. The CDR3 is 14 residues long. V lost 4 bases, J lost 5 bases, and 4 bases stayed unmatched. CDR1 MDHEN and CDR2 SYDVKM come from the germline V gene. CDR3 DNA: TGTGCCAGCAGTTCACAGGACAGGGGGTATGGCTACACCTTC. Encoded protein: CASSSQDRGYGYTF.

The chain joins TRBV6-1 to TRBJ2-5, with TRBD2 matching over 9 bases. The CDR3 extends over 18 amino acids. J gave up 1 base and V 6 bases, and 15 bases lay outside the gene matches. Germline CDR1 MNHNS, CDR2 SASEGT. The CDR3 is CASSPRGVTSGIQETQYF. The CDR3 region has the DNA TGTGCCAGCAGCCCACGGGGGGTGACTAGCGGAATCCAAGAGACCCAGTACTTC.

This clonotype was found a few times. The V call is TRBV6-1, the J call TRBJ2-1; D uncertain. The germline V gene encodes CDR1 MNHNS and CDR2 SASEGT. This CDR3 is built from 14 residues. V lost 7 bases and J lost 1, with 11 bases in between. The CDR3 is CASTRTVSYNEQFF. The CDR3 DNA follows: TGTGCCAGCACTCGGACGGTGTCCTACAATGAGCAGTTCTTC.

This rearrangement joins TRBV13 to TRBJ2-7; 7 bases fit TRBD2. The CDR3 spans 13 residues. Germline CDR1 is PRHDT and CDR2 is FYEKMQ (reference sequence). V shed 4 bases, J shed 4 bases, and the junction held 4 bases outside the gene matches. In DNA, the CDR3 is TGTGCCAGCAGCTCCGGCGGGGGTTACGAGCAGTACTTC. This sequence encodes CASSSGGGYEQYF.

The genes are TRBV5-4 and TRBJ1-1; D may be TRBD1 (5 bases). V lost 8 bases and J lost 5, with 28 bases in between. The CDR3 extends over 17 amino acids. Germline V CDR1 and CDR2: SGHNT, YYREEE (reference sequence). This CDR3 is CASTRSRDADFPTEAFF. DNA for the CDR3: TGTGCCAGTACCAGGTCACGGGACGCCGACTTCCCAACTGAAGCTTTCTTT.

V is TRBV14 and J is TRBJ2-5; D call uncertain. Trimming pared 0 bases from V and 8 bases from J, leaving 4 bases between. Germline CDR1 SGHDN, CDR2 FVKESK. The CDR3 runs 11 residues. CDR3 sequence reads: CASSQDHTQYF. Here the CDR3 DNA reads TGTGCCAGCAGCCAAGACCACACCCAGTACTTC.

The chain combines TRBV6-5 with TRBJ2-1; D might be TRBD1 or TRBD2, each matching 5 bases. Trimming cost V 7 bases and J 1 base, with 11 bases left between them. The CDR3 is made up of 14 amino acids. CDR1 MNHEY and CDR2 SVGAGI come from the germline V gene. The CDR3 here is CASTLGGSYNEQFF. The CDR3 nucleotides read TGTGCCAGCACCCTTGGGGGATCCTACAATGAGCAGTTCTTC.

The CDR3 DNA reads TGCGCCAGCAGCCCCCGCGGGACAGGGTATGAAAAACTGTTTTTT. Protein sequence: CASSPRGTGYEKLFF. This chain joins TRBV4-1 and TRBJ1-4; 9 bases match TRBD1. Germline lookup yields CDR1 MGHRA and CDR2 YSYEKL. The trim removed 4 bases at V and 6 bases at J, leaving 6 bases unmatched. The CDR3 has 15 amino acids.

The rearrangement uses TRBV5-6 and TRBJ2-1, with unresolved D. V lost 6 bases, J lost 4 bases, and 8 bases lay in between. This CDR3 is 12 amino acids long. CDR1 is SGHDT, CDR2 YYEEEE, per germline. The CDR3 bases are TGTGCCAGCACCCAAGCGTACAATGAGCAGTTCTTC. It yields the protein CASTQAYNEQFF.

The rearrangement links TRBV5-1 to TRBJ2-3; 8 bases agree with TRBD2. Per germline, CDR1 SGHRS and CDR2 YFSETQ. This CDR3 has 15 residues. The junction had 8 bases not matched to a gene; V was cut back by 4 bases and J by 4 bases. The CDR3 DNA sequence: TGCGCCAGCAGCCTGACTAGCGAGTATGCAGATACGCAGTATTTT. The encoded protein is CASSLTSEYADTQYF.

V is TRBV6-2 or TRBV6-3 and J is TRBJ2-7; perhaps TRBD2 as D (7 bases). V was trimmed by 6 bases and J by 5 bases, leaving 20 bases between them. Looked up from germline, CDR1 is MNHEY and CDR2 is SVGEGT. The CDR3 runs 15 residues. The DNA for the CDR3 is TGTGCCAGCAGCCTTCTCGGGGGGCGGCAGGACGAGCAGTACTTC. It yields the protein CASSLLGGRQDEQYF.

The CDR3 spells CASSLLAGARNNEQFF. The CDR3, as DNA: TGTGCCAGCAGCCTCCTAGCGGGAGCGAGGAACAATGAGCAGTTCTTC. V is TRBV7-3 and J is TRBJ2-1; 10 bases align to TRBD2. Germline values: CDR1 SGHTA, CDR2 FQGTGA. The V gene end was trimmed by 5 bases and the J gene end by 5 bases; junction bases not matched to a gene: 9. The CDR3 loop spans 16 amino acids.

V usage is TRBV9 and J usage is TRBJ2-1, with D perhaps TRBD2 (5 bases). CDR1 and CDR2 from the germline V gene are SGDLS and YYNGEE. The ends were cut back, 4 bases at V and 2 bases at J, with 16 bases in the middle. This CDR3 region has 16 residues. As DNA, the CDR3 is TGTGCCAGCAGCCCCCCCAGCGGCGATGCCTACAATGAGCAGTTCTTC. Its protein product is CASSPPSGDAYNEQFF.

The chain joins TRBV7-2 to TRBJ2-1; 12 bases map to TRBD1. The germline CDR1 and CDR2 sequences are SGHTA and FQGNSA. With 5 bases clipped from V and 15 bases from J, the junction kept 8 bases outside the gene matches. The CDR3 runs to 13 residues. CDR3 sequence: CASSRGQGAYGFF. The CDR3 coding sequence is TGTGCCAGCAGCAGGGGACAGGGGGCTTATGGGTTCTTC.

The CDR3 nucleotides are TGTGCCAGCAGCCAAGACTCTGGAGCGATGGAGACCCAGTACTTC. This sequence encodes CASSQDSGAMETQYF. The chain has TRBV3-1 and TRBJ2-5, with unresolved D. The length of the CDR3 is 15 residues. Germline V CDR1 and CDR2: LGHDT, YNNKEL (reference sequence). Trimming pared 0 bases from V and 5 bases from J, leaving 13 bases between.

V and J are TRBV5-1 and TRBJ1-1; D is unclear. Germline CDR1 SGHRS, CDR2 YFSETQ. V gave up 0 bases and J gave up 1 base, with 19 bases separating them. The CDR3 runs to 18 residues. The CDR3 nucleotides are TGCGCCAGCAGCTTGGCGGGCGGCCCGGATAACTGGAACACTGAAGCTTTCTTT. It specifies CASSLAGGPDNWNTEAFF. The full variable domain, rest sourced from reference TRBV5-1 and TRBJ1-1, is KAGVTQTPRYLIKTRGQQVTLSCSPISGHRSVSWYQQTPGQGLQFLFEYFSETQRNKGNFPGRFSGRQFSNSRSEMNVSTLELGDSALYLCASSLAGGPDNWNTEAFFGQGTRLTVV.

The J gene is TRBJ2-6, the V gene TRBV27, with a tentative D call TRBD1 (5 bases). The CDR3 loop spans 15 amino acids. Germline lookup yields CDR1 MNHEY and CDR2 SMNVEV (reference sequence). V lost 2 bases and J 5 bases, leaving 10 bases between the germline ends. The CDR3: CASSLRQGWANVLTF. As DNA, the CDR3 is TGTGCCAGCAGTTTAAGGCAGGGCTGGGCCAACGTCCTGACTTTC. The variable domain in full, completed from reference TRBV27 and TRBJ2-6, reads EAQVTQNPRYLITVTGKKLTVTCSQNMNHEYMSWYRQDPGLGLRQIYYSMNVEVTDKGDVPEGYKVSRKEKRNFPLILESPSPNQTSLYFCASSLRQGWANVLTFGAGSRLTVL.

The chain combines TRBV7-8 with TRBJ1-1; unclear D gene. CDR1 is SGHVS, CDR2 FQNEAQ, per germline. V was pared by 8 bases and J by 3 bases, with 16 bases between. CDR3 length: 14 residues. CDR3 nucleotide sequence: TGTGCCAGCGGGGAGAGGGTTAAGGACACTGAAGCTTTCTTT. Translating gives CASGERVKDTEAFF.

This clonotype was seen once. V and J are TRBV27 and TRBJ1-1; no definite D call. V was pared by 6 bases and J by 1 base, with 15 bases between. The CDR3 spans 15 residues. Germline values: CDR1 MNHEY, CDR2 SMNVEV (reference sequence). In DNA, the CDR3 is TGTGCCAGCAGCCGATTAACAAGAAAGAACACTGAAGCTTTCTTT. Its protein product is CASSRLTRKNTEAFF.

The V and J genes are TRBV30 and TRBJ2-3, with TRBD1 matching 10 bases. Trimming cost V 5 bases and J 5 bases; bases outside gene matches: 4. The CDR3 runs to 13 residues. Germline assignment: CDR1 GTSNPN and CDR2 SVGIG (reference sequence). In DNA form, the CDR3 reads TGTGCCTGGGCAGACAGGGGGCTAGATACGCAGTATTTT. Translating gives CAWADRGLDTQYF.

V and J are TRBV19 and TRBJ2-5; the D gene is possibly TRBD2 (6 bases). V lost 5 bases and J lost 2, with 18 bases in between. CDR1 is LNHDA, CDR2 SQIVND, per germline (reference sequence). This CDR3 region has 16 residues. DNA of the CDR3: TGTGCCAGTAGTGCGGGATTTGGGGGGTCTCAAGAGACCCAGTACTTC. Encoded protein: CASSAGFGGSQETQYF.

The rearrangement joins TRBV10-3 to TRBJ2-7; D perhaps matches TRBD2 (6 bases). The V end was cut by 6 bases, the J end by 3 bases, with 9 bases between. This CDR3 has 12 residues. Germline-derived CDR1 and CDR2 are ENHRY and SYGVKD. This chain's CDR3 is CAISEDYYEQYV. DNA for the CDR3: TGTGCCATCAGCGAGGACTACTACGAGCAGTACGTC.

The CDR3 DNA sequence: TGTGCCAGCAGTGAACGGGACAACTATGGCTACACCTTC. It codes for CASSERDNYGYTF. This chain uses TRBV2 with TRBJ1-2; D may be TRBD1 (5 bases). Trimming took off 2 bases at V and 2 bases at J, with 6 bases between the two ends. Germline V CDR1 and CDR2: SNHLY, FYNNEI. The CDR3 runs to 13 residues.

The chain joins TRBV27 to TRBJ1-5; 10 bases are a match to TRBD1. V shed 6 bases and J 4 bases; nucleotides not matched to a gene: 9. Germline CDR1 MNHEY, CDR2 SMNVEV (reference sequence). The CDR3 consists of 16 residues. The CDR3 DNA sequence: TGTGCCAGCAGCCCCGGGACAGGGGTTGGGAATCAGCCCCAGCATTTT. As protein: CASSPGTGVGNQPQHF.

This clonotype was seen once. This chain connects TRBV27 to TRBJ2-4; 7 bases match TRBD2. This CDR3 has 20 residues. V was pared by 3 bases and J by 0 bases, with 17 bases of the junction left unmatched. CDR1 and CDR2 from the germline V gene are MNHEY and SMNVEV (reference sequence). The CDR3 is CASSLWGLTNPYLAKNIQYF. The CDR3 region has the DNA TGTGCCAGCAGTTTGTGGGGACTAACGAACCCCTACTTAGCCAAAAACATTCAGTACTTC.

The CDR3 coding sequence is TGTGCCAGCAGCTTAGCGCCACGGGCCAATGAGCAGTTCTTC. It codes for CASSLAPRANEQFF. The V and J genes are TRBV7-6 and TRBJ2-1, with unresolved D. In germline, CDR1 is SGHVS, CDR2 FNYEAQ. The CDR3 consists of 14 residues. Trimming left V 0 bases short and J 6 bases short, with 9 bases between.

The chain recombines TRBV13 with TRBJ1-5; D unclear. V shed 4 bases and J shed 9 bases, with 10 bases lying between them. Germline assignment: CDR1 PRHDT and CDR2 FYEKMQ (reference sequence). There are 12 residues in the CDR3. CDR3 nucleotides: TGTGCCAGCAGCTCCGGTCGGATGCCCCAGCATTTT. Its protein product is CASSSGRMPQHF.